Presented here are 18 T cell receptor beta chains from one specimen sequenced in a study of spatial heterogeneity in lung cancer. Each CDR3 protein gets one entry after TCRdb re-called the 5' RACE reads with MiXCR. The sample lists some 40,000 distinct CDR3 sequences; 3% to 3.5% were seen once. Time point denoted: sample taken at primary tumor resection. The sample here was normal lung tissue next to the tumor, taken at surgery. The receptors originated from a male donor with early-stage non-small cell lung cancer.

This clonotype was observed at least ten times. The chain links TRBV9 to TRBJ2-7; 10 positions agree with TRBD2. Germline-derived CDR1 and CDR2 are SGDLS and YYNGEE. The J segment lost 4 bases and the V segment lost 3 bases, leaving 13 bases of the junction unmatched. The CDR3 has 17 residues. DNA of the CDR3: TGTGCCAGCAGCGCGGGGACGGCGGGACTAGCGCAATACGAGCAGTACTTC. It yields the protein CASSAGTAGLAQYEQYF.

This clonotype came up many times. The chain combines TRBV6-5 with TRBJ1-6; the match to TRBD1 covers 7 bases. Per the germline V gene, CDR1 is MNHEY and CDR2 is SVGAGI. The V segment lost 0 bases and the J segment 0 bases; nucleotides outside the gene matches: 8. CDR3 length: 19 amino acids. DNA for the CDR3: TGTGCCAGCAGTTACTCCCAGCAGGGGGAAAGCTCCTATAATTCACCCCTCCACTTT. Its protein is CASSYSQQGESSYNSPLHF.

The V and J genes are TRBV7-2 and TRBJ2-7, with D hard to call. The germline CDR1 and CDR2 sequences are SGHTA and FQGNSA. The CDR3 consists of 14 residues. V dropped 3 bases and J dropped 3 bases, with 12 bases sitting between them. The CDR3 nucleotides are TGTGCCAGCAGCTTGGCGCAAATGTACTACGAGCAGTACTTC. Protein sequence: CASSLAQMYYEQYF.

This clonotype was detected many times. The chain is built from TRBV7-2 and TRBJ1-1; no firm D call. Trimming stripped 7 bases from V and 2 bases from J, with 14 bases between. The length of the CDR3 is 14 residues. The germline CDR1 and CDR2 sequences are SGHTA and FQGNSA. The CDR3 coding sequence is TGTGCCAGCACCGGGGTACAATCAAACACTGAAGCTTTCTTT. Protein sequence: CASTGVQSNTEAFF. Full variable domain (missing parts from reference TRBV7-2 and TRBJ1-1): GAGVSQSPSNKVTEKGKDVELRCDPISGHTALYWYRQSLGQGLEFLIYFQGNSAPDKSGLPSDRFSAERTGGSVSTLTIQRTQQEDSAVYLCASTGVQSNTEAFFGQGTRLTVV.

This clonotype was picked up many times. V is TRBV7-9 and J is TRBJ2-7; D possibly uses TRBD1 or TRBD2 (6 bases each). The CDR3 length is 15 residues. The ends were cut back, 5 bases at V and 4 bases at J, with 18 bases in the middle. The germline V gene has CDR1 SEHNR and CDR2 FQNEAQ (reference sequence). CDR3 bases: TGTGCCAGCAGCCTGATCCGCGGGACACTATACGAGCAGTACTTC. It encodes CASSLIRGTLYEQYF. The entire variable domain, with the rest obtained from reference TRBV7-9 and TRBJ2-7, is as follows: DTGVSQNPRHKITKRGQNVTFRCDPISEHNRLYWYRQTLGQGPEFLTYFQNEAQLEKSRLLSDRFSAERPKGSFSTLEIQRTEQGDSAMYLCASSLIRGTLYEQYFGPGTRLTVT.

This clonotype was detected only a few times. The chain uses TRBV7-9 and TRBJ2-6; no clear D. Germline V gene lookup returns CDR1 SEHNR and CDR2 FQNEAQ (reference sequence). CDR3 length: 13 amino acids. Trimming stripped 11 bases from V and 3 bases from J, with 11 bases between. CDR3 DNA: TGTGCCGGAGAAATGGGTGGGGCCAACGTCCTGACTTTC. It encodes CAGEMGGANVLTF.

This clonotype turned up a few times. This chain links TRBV6-1 with TRBJ1-1; 7 bases map to TRBD1. The junction had 2 bases not matched to a gene; V was cut back by 3 bases and J by 1 base. Germline V gives CDR1 MNHNS, CDR2 SASEGT. The CDR3 spans 14 residues. The CDR3 DNA sequence: TGTGCCAGCAGTGAGACAGGGCCGAACACTGAAGCTTTCTTT. This sequence encodes CASSETGPNTEAFF.

This clonotype was found many times. The V gene is TRBV6-6, the J gene TRBJ2-1; 12 bases map to TRBD2. The CDR3 length is 16 residues. Germline loops: CDR1 MNHNY, CDR2 SVGAGI (reference sequence). J was trimmed by 7 bases and V by 0 bases; bases with no gene match: 4. The DNA for the CDR3 is TGTGCCAGCAGTTACTCTCCGACTAGCGGGGGTAATGAGCAGTTCTTC. Protein product: CASSYSPTSGGNEQFF.

This clonotype was observed at least ten times. The chain uses TRBV10-2 and TRBJ2-1; maybe TRBD1 (5 bases). V lost 4 bases and J lost 5, with 6 bases in between. There are 12 residues in the CDR3. Germline CDR1 is WSHSY and CDR2 is SAAADI. CDR3 nucleotides: TGCGCCAGCAGTGGGACAAACAATGAGCAGTTCTTC. Residues: CASSGTNNEQFF.

This clonotype has a handful of counts. The chain carries TRBV4-1 and TRBJ1-5, with D hard to call. V lost 0 bases to trimming and J lost 4 bases, with 13 bases between them. The germline V gene has CDR1 MGHRA and CDR2 YSYEKL. The CDR3 spans 16 residues. CDR3 DNA: TGCGCCAGCAGCCAAGAGCAACTTCGGGGAAATCAGCCCCAGCATTTT. Its protein is CASSQEQLRGNQPQHF.

This clonotype was recorded many times. The rearrangement uses TRBV3-1 and TRBJ1-2; D not certain. The CDR3 length is 14 residues. Trimming removed 7 bases at V and 2 bases at J, with 14 bases between. Germline values: CDR1 LGHDT, CDR2 YNNKEL (reference sequence). The CDR3 is CASTPTSENYGYTF. CDR3 bases: TGTGCCAGCACCCCGACAAGCGAAAACTATGGCTACACCTTC.

Many counts were recorded for this clonotype. The chain joins TRBV6-1 to TRBJ2-3; 10 bases are shared with TRBD2. CDR1 MNHNS and CDR2 SASEGT come from the germline V gene. Trimming removed 5 bases from V and 1 base from J; junction bases left unmatched: 0. CDR3 length: 14 residues. The CDR3 here is CASSSGRGTDTQYF. For the CDR3, the DNA is TGTGCCAGCAGTAGCGGGAGGGGCACAGATACGCAGTATTTT.

This clonotype was counted ten times or more. The chain recombines TRBV28 with TRBJ1-1; 7 nucleotides align to TRBD1. Germline loops: CDR1 MDHEN, CDR2 SYDVKM. Germline trimming cut 7 bases from V and 6 bases from J; bases unmatched to any gene: 8. This CDR3 comprises 13 residues. The CDR3, as DNA: TGTGCCAGCACCAGGGGGGTTGAAGCTGAAGCTTTCTTT. As protein: CASTRGVEAEAFF.

This clonotype was found many times. The chain employs TRBV2 and TRBJ2-7, with D hard to call. V lost 7 bases, J lost 1 base, and 14 bases lay in between. There are 14 residues in the CDR3. The germline gives CDR1 SNHLY, CDR2 FYNNEI. The CDR3 region is CASTPQHSSYEQYF. DNA for the CDR3: TGTGCCAGCACCCCCCAGCACTCATCCTACGAGCAGTACTTC. The entire variable domain, with the rest obtained from reference TRBV2 and TRBJ2-7, is as follows: EPEVTQTPSHQVTQMGQEVILRCVPISNHLYFYWYRQILGQKVEFLVSFYNNEISEKSEIFDDQFSVERPDGSNFTLKIRSTKLEDSAMYFCASTPQHSSYEQYFGPGTRLTVT.

This clonotype was recorded many times. The chain uses TRBV12-3 or TRBV12-4 and TRBJ2-5; 7 positions agree with TRBD2. The CDR3 contains 13 residues. V lost 5 bases to trimming and J lost 6 bases; unmatched junction nucleotides: 6. Here the CDR3 DNA reads TGTGCCAGCAGTCAAAGCGGGACGCAGACCCAGTACTTC. Translation gives CASSQSGTQTQYF.

This clonotype was counted at least ten times. This sequence joins TRBV5-1 and TRBJ1-2; 9 nucleotides match TRBD1. J lost 7 bases, V lost 6 bases, and 13 bases had no gene match. There are 15 residues in the CDR3. Germline CDR1 and CDR2: SGHRS and YFSETQ. The DNA of the CDR3 is TGCGCCAGCACCCAGGGGTTGGGACAGGGTCGTGGCTACACCTTC. This codes for CASTQGLGQGRGYTF.

This clonotype is judged medium-sized. V and J are TRBV25-1 and TRBJ1-1; D ambiguous. The CDR3 has 13 amino acids. V was pared by 6 bases and J by 1 base, with 9 bases between. CDR1 is MGHDK, CDR2 SYGVNS, per germline. In nucleotides, the CDR3 is TGTGCCAGCAGATACTCCGGGAACACTGAAGCTTTCTTT. Translation: CASRYSGNTEAFF. Drawing the rest from reference TRBV25-1 and TRBJ1-1, the complete variable domain is EADIYQTPRYLVIGTGKKITLECSQTMGHDKMYWYQQDPGMELHLIHYSYGVNSTEKGDLSSESTVSRIRTEHFPLTLESARPSHTSQYLCASRYSGNTEAFFGQGTRLTVV.

This clonotype was picked up many times. This chain joins TRBV5-8 and TRBJ2-5; 7 nucleotides match TRBD2. J was trimmed by 1 base and V by 3 bases; bases with no gene match: 6. The CDR3 covers 15 residues. From germline, CDR1 is SGHTS and CDR2 YDEGEE. Written as DNA, the CDR3 is TGTGCCAGCAGCTCGCCCTTAGCGGGCCAAGAGACCCAGTACTTC. Residues: CASSSPLAGQETQYF.